The rows below give T cell receptor beta chains drawn from one sample of a study of Graves' ophthalmopathy and Graves' hyperthyroidism. Each CDR3 protein is one row after TCRdb ran MiXCR on the multiplex PCR reads. The sample lists over a million distinct CDR3 sequences, roughly 35% seen once, with 11% in the top ten. What was sequenced was peripheral blood or thyroid tissue (not recorded which). Receptors were obtained from an adult man with Graves' hyperthyroidism. The CDR3 runs from the conserved cysteine through the conserved F or W. Clone size appears in some rows only: once, few, many, or a class for an expanded clone.

>-|TRBV10-3
CASSDRGGSEGYTF
>-|TRBV6-2/TRBV6-3
CASSYLEAPYEQYF
>many|TRBV4-3
CASSQEGGNTIYF
>-|TRBV15
CATSRGTGLGETQYF
>many|TRBV2
CASSIGQGVTDTQYF
>few|TRBV15
CATSKRTGALEQYF
>few|TRBV28
CASSPLEGKAFF
>-|TRBV10-3
CAIGTGYNSPLHF
>-|TRBV7-9
CARSLTDRGEQYF
>-|TRBV24-1
CATSDLTGWKTGELFF